This T cell receptor beta chain was recorded in a study of OX40 agonist ivuxolimab in advanced cancers. Overall study: Prior anti-PD-1, anti-PD-L1 or anti-CTLA-4 therapy was allowed; approximately 40% had some. Overall study findings and caveats: Certain nonresponders additionally had low normalized T-cell clonal expansion. With doses of 0.1 to 3.0 mg/kg, CD4+ and CD8+ blood T cells had undergone clonal expansion by week 6. Clonal expansion was among the lowest in partial responders at 0.1-3.0 mg/kg, especially CD8+.

Using immunoSEQ multiplex PCR, the repertoire was profiled, and TCRdb retains in-frame clones only, with some absent. The data contain tens of thousands of clones, around nine tenths of them singletons. Comments on this clone: Antigen unknown.

This sequence originates from an adult with an advanced solid tumor such as melanoma, head and neck, liver or kidney cancer. The sequences come from CD4+ or CD8+ T cells sorted from blood, collected in a trial of the OX40 agonist ivuxolimab.

The CDR3 nucleotides are TGTGCCAGCAGCCCTACACCTAATGAGCAGTTCTTC. It yields the protein CASSPTPNEQFF. This chain links TRBV7-6 with TRBJ2-1; no clear D gene. The CDR3 runs to 12 residues. Trimming shortened V by 5 bases and J by 7 bases, and 9 bases separated the two germline ends. Germline V gene data show CDR1 as SGHVS and CDR2 as FNYEAQ.